The subject of this entry is one T cell receptor (beta chain). Its antigen is not known. In the PCR, 60 Vbeta and 13 Jbeta primers were used. This table comes from immunoSEQ multiplex PCR, and its TCRdb copy is limited to in-frame clones, with some not included. The data show 150,000 to 200,000 clones, 75% to 90% seen once. This entry comes from a study of cytomegalovirus exposure and HLA in healthy donors. This CDR3 comprises 13 residues. Germline CDR1 reads MDHEN; CDR2 reads SYDVKM. The J segment lost 4 bases and the V segment lost 7 bases, leaving 5 bases of the junction unmatched. Regarding the study as a whole: For most TCR beta V segments, an earlier analysis put the productive rate at about 87% or about 30% of the time.

Sequencing was carried out using PBMCs. The gene calls are TRBV28 and TRBJ1-2, with TRBD1 matching over 8 bases. The sequence came from a man aged 50-60 years in good health and CMV-seronegative. The CDR3 spells CASTRTGIYGYTF. The DNA of the CDR3 is TGTGCCAGCACCCGGACAGGGATCTATGGCTACACCTTC.